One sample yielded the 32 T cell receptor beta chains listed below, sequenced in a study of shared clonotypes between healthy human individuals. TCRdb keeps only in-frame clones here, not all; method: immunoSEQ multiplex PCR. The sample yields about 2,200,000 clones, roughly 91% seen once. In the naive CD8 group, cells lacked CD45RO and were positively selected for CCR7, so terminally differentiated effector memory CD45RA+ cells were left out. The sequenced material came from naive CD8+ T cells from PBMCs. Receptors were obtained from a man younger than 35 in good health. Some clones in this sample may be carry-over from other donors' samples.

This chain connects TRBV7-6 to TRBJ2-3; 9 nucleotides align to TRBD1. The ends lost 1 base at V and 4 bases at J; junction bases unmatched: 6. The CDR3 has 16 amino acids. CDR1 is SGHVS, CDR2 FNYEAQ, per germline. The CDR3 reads CASSLEQGARADTQYF. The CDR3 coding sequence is TGTGCCAGCAGCTTAGAACAGGGGGCGCGGGCAGATACGCAGTATTTT.

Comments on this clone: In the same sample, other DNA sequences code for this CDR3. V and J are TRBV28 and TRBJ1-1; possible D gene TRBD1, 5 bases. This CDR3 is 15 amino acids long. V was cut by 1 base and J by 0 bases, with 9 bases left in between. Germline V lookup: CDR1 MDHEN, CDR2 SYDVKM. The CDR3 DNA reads TGTGCCAGCAGTTTATCTGGGGGATTGAACACTGAAGCTTTCTTT. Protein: CASSLSGGLNTEAFF. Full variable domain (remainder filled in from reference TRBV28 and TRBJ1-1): DVKVTQSSRYLVKRTGEKVFLECVQDMDHENMFWYRQDPGLGLRLIYFSYDVKMKEKGDIPEGYSVSREKKERFSLILESASTNQTSMYLCASSLSGGLNTEAFFGQGTRLTVV.

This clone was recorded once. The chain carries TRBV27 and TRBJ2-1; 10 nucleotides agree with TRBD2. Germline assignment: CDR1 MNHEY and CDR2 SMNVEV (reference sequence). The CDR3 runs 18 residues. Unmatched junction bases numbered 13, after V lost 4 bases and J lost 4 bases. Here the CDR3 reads CASSSLRLAGGSYNEQFF. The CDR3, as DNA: TGTGCCAGCAGTTCCCTACGATTAGCGGGAGGTTCTTACAATGAGCAGTTCTTC.

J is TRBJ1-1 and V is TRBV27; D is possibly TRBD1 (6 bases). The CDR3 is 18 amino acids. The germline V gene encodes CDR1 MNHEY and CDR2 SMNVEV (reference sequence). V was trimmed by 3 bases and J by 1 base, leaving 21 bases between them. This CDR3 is CASSFSTLIRGANTEAFF. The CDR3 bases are TGTGCCAGCAGTTTCTCAACTCTTATCCGGGGGGCGAACACTGAAGCTTTCTTT.

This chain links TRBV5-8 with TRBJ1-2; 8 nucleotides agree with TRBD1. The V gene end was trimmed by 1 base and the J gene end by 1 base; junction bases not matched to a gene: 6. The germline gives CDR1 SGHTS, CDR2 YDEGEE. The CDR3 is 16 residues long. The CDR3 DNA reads TGTGCCAGCAGCTTGTTCTCAGGGGGCCTTAACTATGGCTACACCTTC. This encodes CASSLFSGGLNYGYTF.

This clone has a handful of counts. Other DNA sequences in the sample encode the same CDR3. DNA of the CDR3: TGTGCCAGTAGTATAGGCGGGGGACTGAGCAATCAGCCCCAGCATTTT. Protein product: CASSIGGGLSNQPQHF. This chain links TRBV19 with TRBJ1-5, with TRBD1 as a possible D gene (5 bases). The CDR3 extends over 16 amino acids. The germline V and J ends were trimmed by 1 base and 1 base, with 11 bases remaining between them. The germline CDR1 and CDR2 sequences are LNHDA and SQIVND (reference sequence).

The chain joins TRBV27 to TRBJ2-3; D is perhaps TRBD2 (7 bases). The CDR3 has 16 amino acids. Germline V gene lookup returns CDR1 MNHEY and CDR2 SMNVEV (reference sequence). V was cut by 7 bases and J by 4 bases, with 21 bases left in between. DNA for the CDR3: TGTGCCAGCACTCGAGGACTAGTTGGGGGCCCAGATACGCAGTATTTT. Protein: CASTRGLVGGPDTQYF.

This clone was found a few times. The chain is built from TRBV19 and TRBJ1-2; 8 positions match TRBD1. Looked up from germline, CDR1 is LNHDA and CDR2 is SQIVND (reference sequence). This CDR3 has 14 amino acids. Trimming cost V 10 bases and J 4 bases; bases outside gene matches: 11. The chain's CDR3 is CATNSRTGLYGYTF. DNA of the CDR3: TGTGCCACGAATTCGCGGACAGGGCTCTATGGCTACACCTTC.

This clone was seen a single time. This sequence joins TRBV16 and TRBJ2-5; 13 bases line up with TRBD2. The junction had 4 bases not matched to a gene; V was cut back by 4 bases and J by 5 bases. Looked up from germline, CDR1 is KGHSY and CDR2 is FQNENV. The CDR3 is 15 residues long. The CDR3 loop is CASSRLAGGWETQYF. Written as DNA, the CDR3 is TGTGCCAGCAGCCGACTAGCGGGAGGATGGGAGACCCAGTACTTC.

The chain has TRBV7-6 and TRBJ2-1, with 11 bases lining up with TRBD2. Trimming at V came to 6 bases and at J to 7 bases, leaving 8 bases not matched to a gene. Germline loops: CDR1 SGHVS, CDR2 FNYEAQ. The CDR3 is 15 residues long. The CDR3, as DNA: TGTGCCAGCAGAAAGATAGCGGGAGGGCCGAATGAGCAGTTCTTC. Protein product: CASRKIAGGPNEQFF.

The CDR3: CASSRTADRSSGNTIYF. The CDR3 nucleotides are TGTGCCAGCAGCCGTACGGCCGACAGAAGCTCTGGAAACACCATATATTTT. V and J are TRBV28 and TRBJ1-3, with D possibly TRBD1 on 5 matching bases. The CDR3 consists of 17 residues. V lost 6 bases, J lost 0 bases, and 18 bases lay in between. Per the germline V gene, CDR1 is MDHEN and CDR2 is SYDVKM. Complete variable domain (other parts from reference TRBV28 and TRBJ1-3): DVKVTQSSRYLVKRTGEKVFLECVQDMDHENMFWYRQDPGLGLRLIYFSYDVKMKEKGDIPEGYSVSREKKERFSLILESASTNQTSMYLCASSRTADRSSGNTIYFGEGSWLTVV.

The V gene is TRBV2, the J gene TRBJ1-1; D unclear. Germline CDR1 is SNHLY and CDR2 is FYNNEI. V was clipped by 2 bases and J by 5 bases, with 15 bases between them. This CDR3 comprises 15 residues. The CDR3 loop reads CASSESVARWTEAFF. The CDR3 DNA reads TGTGCCAGCAGTGAATCTGTCGCCCGTTGGACTGAAGCTTTCTTT.

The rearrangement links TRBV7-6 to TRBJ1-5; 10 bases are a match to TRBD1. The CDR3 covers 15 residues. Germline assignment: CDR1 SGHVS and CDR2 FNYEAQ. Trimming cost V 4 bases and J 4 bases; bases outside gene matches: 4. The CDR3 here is CASSWGQGRNQPQHF. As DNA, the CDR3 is TGTGCCAGCAGCTGGGGACAGGGGAGGAATCAGCCCCAGCATTTT.

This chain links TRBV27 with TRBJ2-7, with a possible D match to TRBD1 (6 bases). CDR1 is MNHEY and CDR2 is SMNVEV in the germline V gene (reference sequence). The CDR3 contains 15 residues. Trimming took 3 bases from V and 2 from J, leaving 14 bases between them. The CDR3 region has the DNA TGTGCCAGCAGTTTCAATCCAGGGGCCGCCTACGAGCAGTACTTC. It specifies CASSFNPGAAYEQYF.

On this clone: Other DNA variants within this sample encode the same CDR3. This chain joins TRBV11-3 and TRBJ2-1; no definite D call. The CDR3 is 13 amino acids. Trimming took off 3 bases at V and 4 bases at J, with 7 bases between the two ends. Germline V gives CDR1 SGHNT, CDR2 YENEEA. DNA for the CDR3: TGTGCCAGCAGCTTGCCTCCATACAATGAGCAGTTCTTC. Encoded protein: CASSLPPYNEQFF.

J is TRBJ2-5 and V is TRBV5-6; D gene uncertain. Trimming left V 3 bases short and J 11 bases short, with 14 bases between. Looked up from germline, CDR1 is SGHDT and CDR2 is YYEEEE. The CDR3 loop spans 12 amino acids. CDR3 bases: TGTGCCAGCAGCTCGTCGAGTGGAGAGCAGTACTTC. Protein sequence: CASSSSSGEQYF.

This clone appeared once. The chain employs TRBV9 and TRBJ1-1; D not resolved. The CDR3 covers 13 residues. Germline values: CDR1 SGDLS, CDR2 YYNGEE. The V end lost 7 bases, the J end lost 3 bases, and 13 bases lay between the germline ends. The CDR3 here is CASGEGGDTEAFF. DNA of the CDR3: TGTGCCAGCGGTGAGGGAGGTGACACTGAAGCTTTCTTT. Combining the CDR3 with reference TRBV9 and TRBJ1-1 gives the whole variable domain DSGVTQTPKHLITATGQRVTLRCSPRSGDLSVYWYQQSLDQGLQFLIQYYNGEERAKGNILERFSAQQFPDLHSELNLSSLELGDSALYFCASGEGGDTEAFFGQGTRLTVV.

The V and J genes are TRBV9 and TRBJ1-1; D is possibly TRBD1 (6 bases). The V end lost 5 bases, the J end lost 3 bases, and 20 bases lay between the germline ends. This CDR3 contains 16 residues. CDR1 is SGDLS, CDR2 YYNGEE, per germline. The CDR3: CASRTGPGRGDTEAFF. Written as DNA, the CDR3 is TGTGCCAGCAGAACCGGCCCGGGTAGGGGGGACACTGAAGCTTTCTTT.

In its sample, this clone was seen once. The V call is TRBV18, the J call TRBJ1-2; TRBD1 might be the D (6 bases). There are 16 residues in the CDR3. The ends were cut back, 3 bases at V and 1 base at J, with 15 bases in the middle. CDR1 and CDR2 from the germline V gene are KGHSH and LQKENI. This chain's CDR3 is CASSPDDRPFNYGYTF. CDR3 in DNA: TGTGCCAGCTCACCTGACGACAGGCCTTTTAACTATGGCTACACCTTC.

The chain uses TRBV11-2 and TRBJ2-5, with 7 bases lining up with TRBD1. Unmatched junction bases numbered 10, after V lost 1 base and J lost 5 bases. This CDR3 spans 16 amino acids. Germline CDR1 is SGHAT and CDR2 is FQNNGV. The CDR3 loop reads CASSLVHRGLLETQYF. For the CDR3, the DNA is TGTGCCAGCAGCTTAGTACACAGGGGATTGTTGGAGACCCAGTACTTC.

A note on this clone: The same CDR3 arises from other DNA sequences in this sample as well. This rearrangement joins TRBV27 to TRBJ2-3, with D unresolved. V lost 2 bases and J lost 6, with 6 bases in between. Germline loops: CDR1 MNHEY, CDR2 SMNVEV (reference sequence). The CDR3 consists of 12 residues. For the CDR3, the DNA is TGTGCCAGCAGTTTACCCCCTGATACGCAGTATTTT. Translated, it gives CASSLPPDTQYF.

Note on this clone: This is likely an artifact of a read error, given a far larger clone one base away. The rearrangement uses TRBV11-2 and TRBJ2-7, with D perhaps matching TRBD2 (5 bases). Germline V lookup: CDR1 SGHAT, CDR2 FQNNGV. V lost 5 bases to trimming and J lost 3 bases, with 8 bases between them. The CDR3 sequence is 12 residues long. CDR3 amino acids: CASSPRDYEQYF. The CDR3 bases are TGTGCCAGCAGCCCCCGGGACTACGAGCAGTACTTC. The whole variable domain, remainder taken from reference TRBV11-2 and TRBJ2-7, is EAGVAQSPRYKIIEKRQSVAFWCNPISGHATLYWYQQILGQGPKLLIQFQNNGVVDDSQLPKDRFSAERLKGVDSTLKIQPAKLEDSAVYLCASSPRDYEQYFGPGTRLTVT.

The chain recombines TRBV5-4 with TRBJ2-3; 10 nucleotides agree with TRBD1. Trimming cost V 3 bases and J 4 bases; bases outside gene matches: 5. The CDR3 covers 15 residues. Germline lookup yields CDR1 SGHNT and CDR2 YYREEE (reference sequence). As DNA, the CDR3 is TGTGCCAGCAGCTCCTCCGGGACAGGGGCAGATACGCAGTATTTT. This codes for CASSSSGTGADTQYF.

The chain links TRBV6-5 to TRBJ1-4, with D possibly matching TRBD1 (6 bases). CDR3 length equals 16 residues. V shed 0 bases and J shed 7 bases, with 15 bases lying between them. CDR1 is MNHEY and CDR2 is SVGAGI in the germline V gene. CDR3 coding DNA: TGTGCCAGCAGTTACTCACCCAGGGGAGTGGGTGAAAAACTGTTTTTT. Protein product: CASSYSPRGVGEKLFF.

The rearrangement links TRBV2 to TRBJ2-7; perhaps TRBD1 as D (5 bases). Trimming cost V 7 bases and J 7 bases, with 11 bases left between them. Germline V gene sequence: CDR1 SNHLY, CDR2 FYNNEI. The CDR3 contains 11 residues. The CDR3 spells CASTSGREQYF. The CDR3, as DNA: TGTGCCAGCACGTCAGGGCGAGAGCAGTACTTC.

DNA for the CDR3: TGCGCCAGCAGCCACGGGCGGGAGTACCGGGGCGAGCAGTACTTC. Its protein is CASSHGREYRGEQYF. V and J are TRBV5-1 and TRBJ2-7; TRBD2 agrees at 7 bases. Per germline, CDR1 SGHRS and CDR2 YFSETQ. Trimming cost V 4 bases and J 6 bases; bases outside gene matches: 13. The CDR3 covers 15 residues.

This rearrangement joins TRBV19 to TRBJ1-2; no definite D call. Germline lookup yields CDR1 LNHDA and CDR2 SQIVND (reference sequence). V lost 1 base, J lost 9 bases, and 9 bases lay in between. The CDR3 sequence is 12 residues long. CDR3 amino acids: CASSIGGASYTF. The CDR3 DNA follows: TGTGCCAGTAGTATAGGGGGTGCGAGCTACACCTTC.

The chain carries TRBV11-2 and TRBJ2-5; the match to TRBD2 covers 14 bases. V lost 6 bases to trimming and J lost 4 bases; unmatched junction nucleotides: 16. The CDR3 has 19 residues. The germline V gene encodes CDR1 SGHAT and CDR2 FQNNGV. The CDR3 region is CASRKGGLAGALGRETQYF. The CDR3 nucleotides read TGTGCCAGCAGGAAAGGGGGACTAGCGGGAGCCCTCGGGAGAGAGACCCAGTACTTC.

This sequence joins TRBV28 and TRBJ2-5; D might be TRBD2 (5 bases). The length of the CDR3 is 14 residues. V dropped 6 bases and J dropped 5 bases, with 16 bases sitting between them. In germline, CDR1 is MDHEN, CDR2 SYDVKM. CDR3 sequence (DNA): TGTGCCAGCAGCCAACTGGGCCGCGGGGAGACCCAGTACTTC. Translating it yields CASSQLGRGETQYF.

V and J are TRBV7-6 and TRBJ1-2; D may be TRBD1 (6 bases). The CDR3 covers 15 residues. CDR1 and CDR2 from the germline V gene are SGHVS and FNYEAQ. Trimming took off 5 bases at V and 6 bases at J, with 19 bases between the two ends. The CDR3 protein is CASSPLQGGRHGYTF. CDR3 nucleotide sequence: TGTGCCAGCAGCCCCCTACAGGGCGGGAGGCATGGCTACACCTTC.

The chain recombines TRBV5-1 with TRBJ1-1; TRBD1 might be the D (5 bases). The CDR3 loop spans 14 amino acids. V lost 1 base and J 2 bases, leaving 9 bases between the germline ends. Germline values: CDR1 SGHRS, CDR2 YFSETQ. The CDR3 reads CASSLTGRNTEAFF. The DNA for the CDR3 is TGCGCCAGCAGCTTGACAGGTCGTAACACTGAAGCTTTCTTT.

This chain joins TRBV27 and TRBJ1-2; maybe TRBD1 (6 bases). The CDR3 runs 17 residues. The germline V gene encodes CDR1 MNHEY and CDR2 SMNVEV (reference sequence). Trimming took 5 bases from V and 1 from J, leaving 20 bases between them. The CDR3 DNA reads TGTGCCAGCAGTATAACCGGGACAAGAGGCCTTAACTATGGCTACACCTTC. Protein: CASSITGTRGLNYGYTF.